This entry lists 21 T cell receptor beta chains sequenced from one sample in a study of T cell responses to AZD1222 COVID-19 vaccine. Sequencing used immunoSEQ multiplex PCR; TCRdb keeps in-frame clones, though not all of them. The profile shows some 150,000 clones, about 90% of them singletons. Sequenced material: peripheral blood, taken on day 0 of AZD1222 vaccination. The receptors originated from an adult in good health.

This clone has a single count. The rearrangement uses TRBV4-3 and TRBJ2-2, with TRBD2 matching over 9 bases. V trimming: 1 base; J trimming: 5 bases; junction bases outside the gene matches: 5. The CDR3 loop spans 16 amino acids. Germline V lookup: CDR1 LGHNA, CDR2 YSLEER. The CDR3 loop reads CASSQATSGLTGELFF. The CDR3 region has the DNA TGCGCCAGCAGCCAAGCAACTAGCGGGTTGACCGGGGAGCTGTTTTTT.

The chain combines TRBV9 with TRBJ2-7; the D gene is possibly TRBD1 (5 bases). From germline, CDR1 is SGDLS and CDR2 YYNGEE. The ends were cut back, 4 bases at V and 3 bases at J, with 11 bases in the middle. The CDR3 is 13 amino acids. CDR3 protein: CASSTTEYYEQYF. CDR3 DNA sequence: TGTGCCAGCAGCACGACAGAATACTACGAGCAGTACTTC.

CDR3 residues: CASSKAEGPKDNEQFF. The CDR3 DNA sequence: TGTGCCAGCAGCAAAGCCGAGGGCCCAAAGGACAATGAGCAGTTCTTC. The chain carries TRBV21-1 and TRBJ2-1; the D call TRBD2 from the table was never checked on the DNA. TRBV21-1 constitutes a pseudogene. The CDR3 contains 16 residues.

The chain employs TRBV4-2 and TRBJ2-7, with a possible D match to TRBD2 (7 bases). Germline-derived CDR1 and CDR2 are LGHNA and YNFKEQ. Between the trimmed V and J ends, which lost 0 bases and 3 bases, there was a span of 24 bases. The CDR3 has 19 amino acids. The chain's CDR3 is CASSQDSSRMRGRNYEQYF. CDR3 coding DNA: TGTGCCAGCAGCCAAGATTCCTCCCGGATGCGGGGGCGGAACTACGAGCAGTACTTC.

This clone was picked up a small number of times. V usage is TRBV27 and J usage is TRBJ1-1; maybe TRBD1 (6 bases). Deletions cut 4 bases from V and 4 bases from J, with 13 bases between. The CDR3 loop spans 14 amino acids. Germline loops: CDR1 MNHEY, CDR2 SMNVEV (reference sequence). The CDR3 spells CASSSTGLGTEAFF. The CDR3 nucleotides are TGTGCCAGCAGTTCTACAGGGTTGGGCACTGAAGCTTTCTTT.

This chain joins TRBV7-9 and TRBJ1-2, with D possibly TRBD1 on 6 matching bases. This CDR3 contains 14 residues. V lost 5 bases to trimming and J lost 6 bases, with 16 bases between them. The V gene's germline CDR1 is SEHNR and CDR2 FQNEAQ (reference sequence). The DNA for the CDR3 is TGTGCCAGCAGCGAGACCCGGGGGCAGGATGGCTACACCTTC. It specifies CASSETRGQDGYTF.

The gene calls are TRBV6-5 and TRBJ2-2; D is uncertain. Germline V lookup: CDR1 MNHEY, CDR2 SVGAGI. The length of the CDR3 is 13 residues. With 6 bases removed from V and 6 bases from J, the gap between germline ends came to 11 bases. Here the CDR3 DNA reads TGTGCCAGCAGAAAACCTAGGTCCGGGGAGCTGTTTTTT. This encodes CASRKPRSGELFF.

The V gene is TRBV5-8, the J gene TRBJ2-3; D is undetermined. Trimming took 0 bases from V and 8 from J, leaving 13 bases between them. This CDR3 contains 14 residues. Germline V lookup: CDR1 SGHTS, CDR2 YDEGEE. CDR3 region: CASSLVGELGTQYF. The CDR3 nucleotides read TGTGCCAGCAGCTTGGTTGGGGAACTTGGTACGCAGTATTTT. The whole variable domain, remainder taken from reference TRBV5-8 and TRBJ2-3, is EAGVTQSPTHLIKTRGQQATLRCSPISGHTSVYWYQQALGLGLQFLLWYDEGEERNRGNFPPRFSGRQFPNYSSELNVNALELEDSALYLCASSLVGELGTQYFGPGTRLTVL.

The chain has TRBV3-1 (or the pseudogene TRBV3-2) and TRBJ1-6; 8 bases fit TRBD1. Germline CDR1 and CDR2: LGHDT and YNNKEL (reference sequence). The V gene end was trimmed by 0 bases and the J gene end by 10 bases; junction bases not matched to a gene: 17. The CDR3 totals 19 residues. CDR3 amino acids: CASSQDLSGGAGGSSPLHF. DNA for the CDR3: TGTGCCAGCAGCCAAGATCTATCGGGAGGGGCAGGGGGCTCGTCACCCCTCCACTTT.

The V gene is TRBV30, the J gene TRBJ2-1; TRBD2 matches at 9 bases. V shed 3 bases, J shed 7 bases, and the junction held 4 bases outside the gene matches. The germline V gene encodes CDR1 GTSNPN and CDR2 SVGIG (reference sequence). The CDR3 is 13 amino acids. The CDR3, as DNA: TGTGCCTGGAGCTCTAGCGGGGTTAATGAGCAGTTCTTC. Translation: CAWSSSGVNEQFF.

Only one count was recorded for this clone. V is TRBV4-1 and J is TRBJ2-7; D may match TRBD1 or TRBD2 (5 bases each). V dropped 3 bases and J dropped 4 bases, with 22 bases sitting between them. Germline V gene data show CDR1 as MGHRA and CDR2 as YSYEKL. The length of the CDR3 is 17 residues. CDR3 in amino acids: CASSQPQRGVGRYEQYF. The CDR3 DNA sequence: TGCGCCAGCAGCCAGCCACAAAGGGGAGTGGGGAGATACGAGCAGTACTTC.

The rearrangement joins TRBV3-1 (or the pseudogene TRBV3-2) to TRBJ1-1; 8 bases are shared with TRBD1. The CDR3 has 12 residues. The V segment lost 2 bases and the J segment 12 bases; nucleotides outside the gene matches: 5. Germline V CDR1 and CDR2: LGHDT, YNNKEL (reference sequence). CDR3 bases: TGTGCCAGCAGCCAAAACCAGGGGGCATCTTTCTTT. Protein product: CASSQNQGASFF.

The genes are TRBV12-3 or TRBV12-4 and TRBJ1-2; D is uncertain. Trimming removed 8 bases from V and 1 base from J, with 11 bases in between. The CDR3 spans 13 residues. The CDR3 loop is CASGTEFNYGYTF. For the CDR3, the DNA is TGTGCCAGCGGAACAGAATTTAACTATGGCTACACCTTC.

The chain combines TRBV28 with TRBJ1-2; TRBD1 agrees at 8 bases. The CDR3 consists of 14 residues. Germline V CDR1 and CDR2: MDHEN, SYDVKM. Losses at the gene ends were 2 bases for V and 3 bases for J; bases not matched to a gene: 2. The DNA of the CDR3 is TGTGCCAGCAGTTTACAGGGGGCCCACTATGGCTACACCTTC. Its protein product is CASSLQGAHYGYTF.

This clone is a singleton in its sample. The V and J genes are TRBV6-5 and TRBJ2-7; no reliable D call. Germline-derived CDR1 and CDR2 are MNHEY and SVGAGI. Trimming removed 4 bases from V and 4 bases from J, with 17 bases in between. CDR3 length: 15 amino acids. The CDR3 DNA sequence: TGTGCCAGCAGTTTCCGCCAACTCGGACCTTACGAGCAGTACTTC. Translating it yields CASSFRQLGPYEQYF.

The rearrangement links TRBV5-4 to TRBJ1-2; 9 bases map to TRBD1. With V trimmed by 4 bases and J by 8 bases, 6 bases remained unmatched. The CDR3 sequence is 13 residues long. In germline, CDR1 is SGHNT, CDR2 YYREEE (reference sequence). The CDR3 nucleotides are TGTGCCAGCAGCGTACAGGGGGCGCGAGGCTACACCTTC. As protein: CASSVQGARGYTF.

CDR3 DNA sequence: TGTGCCACCAGTAATCGGGGATACGAGCAGTACTTC. Translation: CATSNRGYEQYF. This chain connects TRBV24-1 to TRBJ2-7; possible D gene TRBD2, 5 bases. This CDR3 spans 12 amino acids. The V end lost 6 bases, the J end lost 4 bases, and 9 bases lay between the germline ends. CDR1 KGHDR and CDR2 SFDVKD come from the germline V gene.

This clone appeared a single time. This chain links TRBV7-2 with TRBJ2-1, with 12 positions matching TRBD1. This CDR3 spans 15 amino acids. J gave up 5 bases and V 3 bases, and 2 bases lay outside the gene matches. Germline values: CDR1 SGHTA, CDR2 FQGNSA. CDR3 DNA: TGTGCCAGCAGCTTGGGACAGGGGGCAAACAATGAGCAGTTCTTC. This sequence encodes CASSLGQGANNEQFF.

V and J are TRBV29-1 and TRBJ1-3, with TRBD1 as a possible D gene (5 bases). CDR3 length: 14 amino acids. The ends were cut back, 1 base at V and 2 bases at J, with 9 bases in the middle. The V gene's germline CDR1 is SQVTM and CDR2 ANQGSEA. CDR3 sequence (DNA): TGCAGCGTTGAAGGAGGGACTGCTGGAAACACCATATATTTT. Translated: CSVEGGTAGNTIYF.

This chain connects TRBV6-5 to TRBJ2-3; D ambiguous. V was shortened by 5 bases and J by 5 bases, with 11 bases between the two germline ends. The germline CDR1 and CDR2 sequences are MNHEY and SVGAGI. The CDR3 totals 13 residues. The CDR3: CASSPPGGDTQYF. The CDR3 region has the DNA TGTGCCAGCAGTCCCCCGGGCGGAGATACGCAGTATTTT.

This chain links TRBV19 with TRBJ1-1; D may be TRBD1 (5 bases). The germline gives CDR1 LNHDA, CDR2 SQIVND (reference sequence). The CDR3 is 18 residues long. V dropped 6 bases and J dropped 0 bases, with 23 bases sitting between them. The CDR3 nucleotides read TGTGCCAGTAGCCCAACCAACCAGGGTCCAACCATGAACACTGAAGCTTTCTTT. Its protein is CASSPTNQGPTMNTEAFF. The whole variable domain, remainder taken from reference TRBV19 and TRBJ1-1, is DGGITQSPKYLFRKEGQNVTLSCEQNLNHDAMYWYRQDPGQGLRLIYYSQIVNDFQKGDIAEGYSVSREKKESFPLTVTSAQKNPTAFYLCASSPTNQGPTMNTEAFFGQGTRLTVV.